The present entry profiles one T cell receptor (beta chain) with its context. Recent vaccinations or acute infections were absent in the healthy HIV-negative adult donors. Division of CD4+ cells produced a CD45RA+ naive subset and a CD45RA-negative memory subset. The data are from a study of shared clonotypes between healthy human individuals. Overall study: Two female and a few male donors aged 18 to 49 were enrolled.

Deep was the level at which the assay was run. Using immunoSEQ multiplex PCR, the repertoire was profiled, and TCRdb retains in-frame clones only, with some absent. Found here are over 950,000 clones, around three quarters of them singletons; the top ten hold roughly 0.83%. The CDR3 has 15 residues. V was trimmed by 5 bases and J by 7 bases, leaving 20 bases between them. Germline V gives CDR1 MNHEY, CDR2 SMNVEV (reference sequence). V and J are TRBV27 and TRBJ1-2; D uncertain. The clonotype originates from a man younger than 30 in good health. Some clones in this sample may be carry-over from other donors' samples. Sequencing was carried out using memory CD4+ T cells from PBMCs. Subset here: CD45RA-negative fraction. CDR3 region: CASSKGRAVTGGYTF. The CDR3 DNA sequence: TGTGCCAGCAGTAAAGGACGGGCCGTGACTGGTGGCTACACCTTC.